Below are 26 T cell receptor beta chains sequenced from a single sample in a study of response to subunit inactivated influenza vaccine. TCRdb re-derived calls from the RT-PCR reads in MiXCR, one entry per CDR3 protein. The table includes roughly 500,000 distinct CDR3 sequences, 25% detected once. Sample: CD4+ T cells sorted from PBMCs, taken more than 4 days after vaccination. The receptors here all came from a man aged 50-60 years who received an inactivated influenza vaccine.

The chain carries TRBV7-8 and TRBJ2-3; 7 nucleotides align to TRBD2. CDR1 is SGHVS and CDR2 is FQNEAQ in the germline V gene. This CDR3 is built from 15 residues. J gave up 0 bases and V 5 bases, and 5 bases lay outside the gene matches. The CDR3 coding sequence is TGTGCCAGCAGCGCCGGGAGGCTCAGCACAGATACGCAGTATTTT. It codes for CASSAGRLSTDTQYF.

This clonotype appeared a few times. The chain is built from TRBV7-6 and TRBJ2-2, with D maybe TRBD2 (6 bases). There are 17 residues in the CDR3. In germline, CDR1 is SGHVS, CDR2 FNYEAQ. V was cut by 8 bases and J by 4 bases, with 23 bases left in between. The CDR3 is CASRRRPGTYSTGELFF. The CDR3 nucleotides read TGTGCCAGCCGCAGACGGCCAGGGACTTATAGCACCGGGGAGCTGTTTTTT.

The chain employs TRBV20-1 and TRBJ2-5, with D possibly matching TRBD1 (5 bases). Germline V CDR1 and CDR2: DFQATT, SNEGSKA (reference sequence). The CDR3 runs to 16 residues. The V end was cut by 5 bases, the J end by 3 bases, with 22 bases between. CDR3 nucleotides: TGCAGTGCTCCAAACCCGGTGGGCAGGGTTGAAGAGACCCAGTACTTC. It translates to CSAPNPVGRVEETQYF.

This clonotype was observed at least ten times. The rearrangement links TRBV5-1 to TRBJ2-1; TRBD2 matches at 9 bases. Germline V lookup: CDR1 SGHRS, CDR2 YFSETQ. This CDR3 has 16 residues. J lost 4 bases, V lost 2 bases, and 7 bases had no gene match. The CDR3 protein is CASSFQASGAYNEQFF. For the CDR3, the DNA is TGCGCCAGCAGCTTTCAGGCTAGCGGGGCGTACAATGAGCAGTTCTTC.

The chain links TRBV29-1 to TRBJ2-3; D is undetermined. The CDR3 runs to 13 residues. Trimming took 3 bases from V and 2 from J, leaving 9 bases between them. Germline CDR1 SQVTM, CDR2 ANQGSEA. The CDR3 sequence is CSVDNSNTDTQYF. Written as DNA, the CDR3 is TGCAGCGTTGATAACAGCAACACAGATACGCAGTATTTT.

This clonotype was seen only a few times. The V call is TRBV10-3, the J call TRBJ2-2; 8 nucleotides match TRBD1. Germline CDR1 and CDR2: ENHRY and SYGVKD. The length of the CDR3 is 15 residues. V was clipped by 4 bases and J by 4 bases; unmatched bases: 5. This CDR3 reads CAISVTGDGTGELFF. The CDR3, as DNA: TGTGCCATCAGTGTGACAGGGGACGGCACCGGGGAGCTGTTTTTT.

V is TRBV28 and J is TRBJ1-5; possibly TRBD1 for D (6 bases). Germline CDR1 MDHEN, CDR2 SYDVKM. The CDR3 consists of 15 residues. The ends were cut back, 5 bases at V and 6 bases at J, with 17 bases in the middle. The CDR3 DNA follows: TGTGCCAGCAGTCGATTGGGGGGGCGGGTTCAGCCCCAGCATTTT. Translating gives CASSRLGGRVQPQHF.

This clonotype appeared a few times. This chain's CDR3 is CASGEDSQETQYF. DNA of the CDR3: TGTGCCAGCGGGGAGGACTCGCAAGAGACCCAGTACTTC. This sequence joins TRBV28 and TRBJ2-5; a possible D gene is TRBD2 (6 bases). Trimming left V 8 bases short and J 2 bases short, with 12 bases between. Germline-derived CDR1 and CDR2 are MDHEN and SYDVKM. The CDR3 loop spans 13 amino acids. Full variable domain (missing parts from reference TRBV28 and TRBJ2-5): DVKVTQSSRYLVKRTGEKVFLECVQDMDHENMFWYRQDPGLGLRLIYFSYDVKMKEKGDIPEGYSVSREKKERFSLILESASTNQTSMYLCASGEDSQETQYFGPGTRLLVL.

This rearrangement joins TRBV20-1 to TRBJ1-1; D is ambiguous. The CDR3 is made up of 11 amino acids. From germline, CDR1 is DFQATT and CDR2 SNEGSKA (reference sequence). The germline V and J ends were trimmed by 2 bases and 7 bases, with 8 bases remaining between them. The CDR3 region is CSARRSGEAFF. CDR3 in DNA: TGCAGTGCTAGACGTTCCGGTGAAGCTTTCTTT.

CDR3 sequence (DNA): TGTGCCAGCAGCTCTCTACAGGGGGCGGCTAATGAAAAACTGTTTTTT. As protein: CASSSLQGAANEKLFF. The chain uses TRBV7-2 and TRBJ1-4, with 9 bases identical to TRBD1. Per the germline V gene, CDR1 is SGHTA and CDR2 is FQGNSA. The CDR3 length is 16 residues. Trimming removed 4 bases from V and 3 bases from J; junction bases left unmatched: 6.

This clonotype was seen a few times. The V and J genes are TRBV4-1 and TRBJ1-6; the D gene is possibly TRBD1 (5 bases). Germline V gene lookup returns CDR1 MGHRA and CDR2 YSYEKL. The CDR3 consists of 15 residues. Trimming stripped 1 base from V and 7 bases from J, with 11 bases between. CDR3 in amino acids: CASSQARGLNSPLHF. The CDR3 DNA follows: TGCGCCAGCAGCCAAGCGAGGGGCCTAAATTCACCCCTCCACTTT.

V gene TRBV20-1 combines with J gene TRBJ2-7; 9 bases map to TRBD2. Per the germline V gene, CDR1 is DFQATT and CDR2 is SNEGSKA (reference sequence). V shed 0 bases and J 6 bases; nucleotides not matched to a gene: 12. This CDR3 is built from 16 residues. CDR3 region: CSARDTGRGGYIEQYF. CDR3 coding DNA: TGCAGTGCTAGAGATACTGGGCGGGGGGGCTACATCGAGCAGTACTTC.

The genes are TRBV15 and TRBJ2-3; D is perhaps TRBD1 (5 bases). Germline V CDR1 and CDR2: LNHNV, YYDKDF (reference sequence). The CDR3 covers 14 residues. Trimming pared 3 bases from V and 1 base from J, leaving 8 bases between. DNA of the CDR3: TGTGCCACCAGCAGCCAAGGGGGCACAGATACGCAGTATTTT. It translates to CATSSQGGTDTQYF.

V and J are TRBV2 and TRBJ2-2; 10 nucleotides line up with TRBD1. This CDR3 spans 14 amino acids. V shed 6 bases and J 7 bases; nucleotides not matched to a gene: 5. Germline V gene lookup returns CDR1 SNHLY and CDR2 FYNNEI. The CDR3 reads CASSRTGGFGELFF. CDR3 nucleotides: TGTGCCAGCAGCCGGACAGGGGGATTCGGGGAGCTGTTTTTT.

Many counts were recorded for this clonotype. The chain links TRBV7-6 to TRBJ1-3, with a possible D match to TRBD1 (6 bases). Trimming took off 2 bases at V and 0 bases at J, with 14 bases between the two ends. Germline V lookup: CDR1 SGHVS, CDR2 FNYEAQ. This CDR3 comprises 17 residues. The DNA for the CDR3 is TGTGCCAGCAGCTTACAACAGGGTGCCCACTCTGGAAACACCATATATTTT. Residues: CASSLQQGAHSGNTIYF.

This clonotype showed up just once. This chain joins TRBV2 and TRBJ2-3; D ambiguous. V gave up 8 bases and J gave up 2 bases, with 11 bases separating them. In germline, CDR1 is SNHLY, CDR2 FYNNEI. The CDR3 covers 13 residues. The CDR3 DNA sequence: TGTGCCAGCTACGAGATCGTCACAGATACGCAGTATTTT. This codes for CASYEIVTDTQYF.

The CDR3 here is CASSFRPTRTEAFF. The CDR3, as DNA: TGCGCCAGCAGCTTCCGCCCGACAAGGACTGAAGCTTTCTTT. The V call is TRBV5-1, the J call TRBJ1-1, with unresolved D. V shed 2 bases and J shed 5 bases, with 13 bases lying between them. The germline gives CDR1 SGHRS, CDR2 YFSETQ. There are 14 residues in the CDR3.

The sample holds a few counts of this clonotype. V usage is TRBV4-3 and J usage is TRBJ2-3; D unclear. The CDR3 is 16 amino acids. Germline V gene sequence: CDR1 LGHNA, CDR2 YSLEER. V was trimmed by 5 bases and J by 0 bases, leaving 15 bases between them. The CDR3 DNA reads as TGCGCCAGCAGCGCTTCTTGGTCGAGGAGCACAGATACGCAGTATTTT. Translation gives CASSASWSRSTDTQYF.

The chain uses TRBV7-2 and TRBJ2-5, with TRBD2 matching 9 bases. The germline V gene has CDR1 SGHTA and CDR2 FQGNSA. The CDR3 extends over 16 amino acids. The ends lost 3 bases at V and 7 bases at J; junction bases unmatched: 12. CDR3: CASSFVGGRASRTQYF. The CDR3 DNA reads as TGTGCCAGCAGCTTCGTCGGCGGGAGGGCCTCTAGGACCCAGTACTTC.

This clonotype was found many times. Here the CDR3 DNA reads TGTGCCAGCACCCCGGGACAGGGGGCGGAAGACTATGGCTACACCTTC. As protein: CASTPGQGAEDYGYTF. The rearrangement uses TRBV12-3 or TRBV12-4 and TRBJ1-2; 12 positions agree with TRBD1. The CDR3 length is 16 residues. The V segment lost 7 bases and the J segment 3 bases; nucleotides outside the gene matches: 9.

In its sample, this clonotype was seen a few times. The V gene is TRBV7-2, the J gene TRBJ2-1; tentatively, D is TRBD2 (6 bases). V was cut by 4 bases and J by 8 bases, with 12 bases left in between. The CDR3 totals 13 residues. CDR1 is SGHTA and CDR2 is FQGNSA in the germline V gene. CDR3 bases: TGTGCCAGCAGCTACGGACTAATCCATGAGCAGTTCTTC. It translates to CASSYGLIHEQFF.

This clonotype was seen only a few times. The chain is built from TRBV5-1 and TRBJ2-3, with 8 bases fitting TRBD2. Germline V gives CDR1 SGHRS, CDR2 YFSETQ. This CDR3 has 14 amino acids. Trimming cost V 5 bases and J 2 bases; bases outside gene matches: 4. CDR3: CASSHSGDTDTQYF. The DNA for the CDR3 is TGCGCCAGCAGTCATAGCGGGGACACAGATACGCAGTATTTT. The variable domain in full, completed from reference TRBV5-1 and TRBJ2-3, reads KAGVTQTPRYLIKTRGQQVTLSCSPISGHRSVSWYQQTPGQGLQFLFEYFSETQRNKGNFPGRFSGRQFSNSRSEMNVSTLELGDSALYLCASSHSGDTDTQYFGPGTRLTVL.

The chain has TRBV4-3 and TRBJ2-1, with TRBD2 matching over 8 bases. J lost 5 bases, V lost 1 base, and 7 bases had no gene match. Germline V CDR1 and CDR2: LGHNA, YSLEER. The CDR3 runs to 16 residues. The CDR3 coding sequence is TGCGCCAGCAGCCAAGGAGGCGGGAGGACTAACAATGAGCAGTTCTTC. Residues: CASSQGGGRTNNEQFF.

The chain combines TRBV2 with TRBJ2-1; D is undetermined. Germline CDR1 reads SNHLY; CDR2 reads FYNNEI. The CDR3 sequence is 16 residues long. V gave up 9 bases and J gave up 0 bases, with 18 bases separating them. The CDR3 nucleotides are TGTGCCAGTAGAAGGCCGCAAACGGACTCCTACAATGAGCAGTTCTTC. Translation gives CASRRPQTDSYNEQFF. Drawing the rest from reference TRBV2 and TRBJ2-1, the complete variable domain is EPEVTQTPSHQVTQMGQEVILRCVPISNHLYFYWYRQILGQKVEFLVSFYNNEISEKSEIFDDQFSVERPDGSNFTLKIRSTKLEDSAMYFCASRRPQTDSYNEQFFGPGTRLTVL.

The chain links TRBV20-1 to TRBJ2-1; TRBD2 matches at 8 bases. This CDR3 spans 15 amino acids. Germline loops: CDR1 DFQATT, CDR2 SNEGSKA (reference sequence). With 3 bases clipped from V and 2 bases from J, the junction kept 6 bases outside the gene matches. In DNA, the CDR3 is TGCAGTGCTAGGACAGCGGGAGTAACCTACAATGAGCAGTTCTTC. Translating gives CSARTAGVTYNEQFF.

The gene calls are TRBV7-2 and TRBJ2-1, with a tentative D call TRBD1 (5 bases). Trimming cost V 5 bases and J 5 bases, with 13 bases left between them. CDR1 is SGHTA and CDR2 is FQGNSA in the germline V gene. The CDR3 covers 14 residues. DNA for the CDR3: TGTGCCAGCAGCCCGGCAGGGTTGGACAATGAGCAGTTCTTC. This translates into CASSPAGLDNEQFF.